Below are 24 T cell receptor beta chains sequenced from a single sample in a study of blood T cell repertoires in COVID-19 (dated by TCRdb to 2019 to 2021). The library came from the immunoSEQ multiplex PCR assay. TCRdb took over this immuneACCESS table, retaining in-frame rearrangements with V and J assigned. Such tables are incomplete; in checked studies, under half of the missing clones stem from an unresolved V gene, and the remainder is unexplained. The sample table records tens of thousands of clones; about 85% of these occur just once. The leading ten clones occupy 9.1% of the sample. The source material was peripheral blood. These receptors all stem from a human donor in a cohort sampled during active COVID-19.

This clone was found a few times. The gene calls are TRBV11-2 and TRBJ2-2; 8 nucleotides line up with TRBD1. J lost 5 bases, V lost 5 bases, and 7 bases had no gene match. Germline CDR1 is SGHAT and CDR2 is FQNNGV. The CDR3 runs to 15 residues. As DNA, the CDR3 is TGTGCCAGCAGCGCTTGGACAGGGTCGACCGGGGAGCTGTTTTTT. This codes for CASSAWTGSTGELFF.

The chain combines TRBV29-1 with TRBJ1-5; 8 bases match TRBD1. V trimming: 6 bases; J trimming: 0 bases; junction bases outside the gene matches: 1. The CDR3 runs to 13 residues. Looked up from germline, CDR1 is SQVTM and CDR2 is ANQGSEA. CDR3 nucleotide sequence: TGCAGCGTAGGACAGGGTAGCAATCAGCCCCAGCATTTT. It encodes CSVGQGSNQPQHF.

This clone was observed once. The chain employs TRBV6-1 and TRBJ2-5; 7 nucleotides line up with TRBD1. CDR3 size: 15 residues. Germline values: CDR1 MNHNS, CDR2 SASEGT. Losses at the gene ends were 3 bases for V and 7 bases for J; bases not matched to a gene: 11. CDR3 sequence reads: CASSDWGQSQMTQYF. The CDR3 DNA reads TGTGCCAGCAGTGATTGGGGACAGTCACAAATGACCCAGTACTTC.

This clone has only one observation. The rearrangement links TRBV3-1 (or the pseudogene TRBV3-2) to TRBJ1-5, with TRBD1 matching 9 bases. V was pared by 10 bases and J by 7 bases, with 5 bases of the junction left unmatched. Germline V gene lookup returns CDR1 LGHDT and CDR2 YNNKEL (reference sequence). The CDR3 covers 12 residues. This CDR3 reads CATGQGQQPQHF. For the CDR3, the DNA is TGTGCCACAGGACAGGGGCAACAGCCCCAGCATTTT.

The V and J genes are TRBV27 and TRBJ2-1, with a possible D match to TRBD2 (6 bases). The V gene lost 4 bases and the J gene lost 4 bases, with 11 bases spanning the gap. CDR1 and CDR2 (germline): MNHEY, SMNVEV (reference sequence). This CDR3 is 14 amino acids long. CDR3 sequence (DNA): TGTGCCAGCAGTTCCAGCGGGTATTACAATGAGCAGTTCTTC. Protein sequence: CASSSSGYYNEQFF.

V and J are TRBV6-5 and TRBJ1-2, with TRBD1 identical over 7 bases. Germline V gene data show CDR1 as MNHEY and CDR2 as SVGAGI. CDR3 length: 13 amino acids. V was pared by 4 bases and J by 2 bases, with 1 base of the junction left unmatched. The CDR3 sequence is CASSLGQNYGYTF. Written as DNA, the CDR3 is TGTGCCAGCAGTTTGGGACAGAACTATGGCTACACCTTC.

V is TRBV18 and J is TRBJ1-1; the match to TRBD1 covers 8 bases. Per the germline V gene, CDR1 is KGHSH and CDR2 is LQKENI. The V segment lost 6 bases and the J segment 0 bases; nucleotides outside the gene matches: 6. This CDR3 region has 15 residues. The CDR3 DNA follows: TGTGCCAGCTCCGAACAGGGGGAAATGAACACTGAAGCTTTCTTT. It codes for CASSEQGEMNTEAFF. Combining the CDR3 with reference TRBV18 and TRBJ1-1 gives the whole variable domain NAGVMQNPRHLVRRRGQEARLRCSPMKGHSHVYWYRQLPEEGLKFMVYLQKENIIDESGMPKERFSAEFPKEGPSILRIQQVVRGDSAAYFCASSEQGEMNTEAFFGQGTRLTVV.

The V gene is TRBV27, the J gene TRBJ2-1, with 12 bases lining up with TRBD2. CDR1 is MNHEY, CDR2 SMNVEV, per germline (reference sequence). The CDR3 is 16 residues long. V shed 8 bases, J shed 4 bases, and the junction held 9 bases outside the gene matches. The CDR3 coding sequence is TGTGCCAGCGATACTAGCGGGAGGTTAAAGTACAATGAGCAGTTCTTC. Protein: CASDTSGRLKYNEQFF.

The chain uses TRBV4-1 and TRBJ2-7; D is perhaps TRBD1 (5 bases). Germline assignment: CDR1 MGHRA and CDR2 YSYEKL. The CDR3 extends over 16 amino acids. Trimming stripped 5 bases from V and 0 bases from J, with 17 bases between. This chain's CDR3 is CASSTYPQGYSYEQYF. CDR3 sequence (DNA): TGCGCCAGCAGCACCTACCCCCAGGGCTACTCCTACGAGCAGTACTTC.

The CDR3 bases are TGTGCCAGCAGCTTAGCGGGAGGCACAGATACGCAGTATTTT. Translating it yields CASSLAGGTDTQYF. The rearrangement links TRBV11-2 to TRBJ2-3; possible D gene TRBD2, 6 bases. The CDR3 runs to 14 residues. Germline CDR1 reads SGHAT; CDR2 reads FQNNGV. The V end was cut by 1 base, the J end by 1 base, with 6 bases between.

V usage is TRBV3-1 (or the pseudogene TRBV3-2) and J usage is TRBJ2-7; D might be TRBD1 (6 bases). The CDR3 runs 16 residues. V lost 1 base and J 6 bases, leaving 19 bases between the germline ends. Germline assignment: CDR1 LGHDT and CDR2 YNNKEL (reference sequence). The CDR3 sequence is CASSQAILQGAGEQYF. DNA of the CDR3: TGTGCCAGCAGCCAAGCAATTTTACAGGGAGCCGGCGAGCAGTACTTC.

This clone was counted a single time. The chain is built from TRBV6-2 or TRBV6-3 and TRBJ1-5, with D tentatively TRBD1 (6 bases). This CDR3 spans 14 amino acids. Germline CDR1 and CDR2: MNHEY and SVGEGT. Trimming pared 5 bases from V and 7 bases from J, leaving 15 bases between. CDR3 nucleotides: TGTGCCAGCAGTGAGACAGGTTTCGGGCAGCCCCAGCATTTT. Encoded protein: CASSETGFGQPQHF.

This clone has just one count. CDR3 sequence (DNA): TGTGCCAGCAGCCAAGTTGAGGGGAGGACTGAAGCTTTCTTT. It encodes CASSQVEGRTEAFF. The rearrangement links TRBV3-1 (or the pseudogene TRBV3-2) to TRBJ1-1; a possible D gene is TRBD1 (5 bases). Germline V gene sequence: CDR1 LGHDT, CDR2 YNNKEL (reference sequence). CDR3 length equals 14 residues. Trimming left V 1 base short and J 5 bases short, with 11 bases between.

This clone has only a few counts. The chain carries TRBV5-1 and TRBJ1-1; TRBD1 aligns across 7 bases. The germline V gene has CDR1 SGHRS and CDR2 YFSETQ. Trimming at V came to 6 bases and at J to 4 bases, leaving 12 bases not matched to a gene. This CDR3 is 15 amino acids long. CDR3 coding DNA: TGCGCCAGCACCTTTACTCAGGGGGGAGGCACTGAAGCTTTCTTT. This codes for CASTFTQGGGTEAFF.

The rearrangement joins TRBV5-1 to TRBJ2-7; D might be TRBD2 (6 bases). Trimming took off 4 bases at V and 4 bases at J, with 12 bases between the two ends. The CDR3 extends over 13 amino acids. Germline CDR1 is SGHRS and CDR2 is YFSETQ. CDR3 residues: CASSPAGSYEQYF. The CDR3 bases are TGCGCCAGCAGCCCGGCGGGATCTTACGAGCAGTACTTC.

This clone was counted a single time. This rearrangement joins TRBV24-1 to TRBJ2-2, with D perhaps matching TRBD1 (6 bases). Trimming cost V 4 bases and J 2 bases, with 10 bases left between them. The CDR3 covers 15 residues. Per the germline V gene, CDR1 is KGHDR and CDR2 is SFDVKD. The CDR3: CATSERTDNTGELFF. The CDR3 nucleotides are TGTGCCACCAGTGAACGGACAGATAACACCGGGGAGCTGTTTTTT.

This chain connects TRBV15 to TRBJ2-2; possibly TRBD2 for D (7 bases). There are 15 residues in the CDR3. Trimming took 2 bases from V and 4 from J, leaving 11 bases between them. Germline values: CDR1 LNHNV, CDR2 YYDKDF (reference sequence). CDR3 in amino acids: CATSRQGRATGELFF. Written as DNA, the CDR3 is TGTGCCACCAGCAGACAGGGGAGGGCCACCGGGGAGCTGTTTTTT.

This rearrangement joins TRBV7-9 to TRBJ1-2; D ambiguous. The CDR3 is made up of 13 amino acids. V lost 2 bases, J lost 6 bases, and 10 bases lay in between. CDR1 and CDR2 from the germline V gene are SEHNR and FQNEAQ (reference sequence). The DNA of the CDR3 is TGTGCCAGCAGCTTAAGGGAGGTACATGGCTACACCTTC. Its translation: CASSLREVHGYTF. Variable domain in full (rest from reference TRBV7-9 and TRBJ1-2): DTGVSQNPRHKITKRGQNVTFRCDPISEHNRLYWYRQTLGQGPEFLTYFQNEAQLEKSRLLSDRFSAERPKGSFSTLEIQRTEQGDSAMYLCASSLREVHGYTFGSGTRLTVV.

CDR3 DNA sequence: TGTGCCAGCAGTAGGACTAGCGGGGTCACCGGGGAGCTGTTTTTT. This gives the protein CASSRTSGVTGELFF. V is TRBV9 and J is TRBJ2-2; the match to TRBD2 covers 12 bases. This CDR3 region has 15 residues. With V trimmed by 5 bases and J by 4 bases, 3 bases remained unmatched. From germline, CDR1 is SGDLS and CDR2 YYNGEE.

V is TRBV5-5 and J is TRBJ1-5, with 10 bases fitting TRBD1. The germline V gene has CDR1 SGHKS and CDR2 YYEKEE (reference sequence). The CDR3 extends over 15 amino acids. After removal of 3 bases from V and 4 bases from J, the junction contained 4 bases not matched to a gene. CDR3 nucleotides: TGTGCCAGCAGCTCGCGGACAGGGGGGAATCAGCCCCAGCATTTT. Its translation: CASSSRTGGNQPQHF.

V is TRBV28 and J is TRBJ1-1; 9 bases map to TRBD1. V shed 4 bases and J 6 bases; nucleotides not matched to a gene: 15. The CDR3 runs to 17 residues. The germline gives CDR1 MDHEN, CDR2 SYDVKM. CDR3 region: CASSSFNSGTGSPEAFF. The CDR3 DNA follows: TGTGCCAGCAGTTCATTCAATTCCGGGACAGGGTCCCCTGAAGCTTTCTTT.

The CDR3 here is CASSRAGWEPGLTQYF. The DNA of the CDR3 is TGTGCCAGCAGTCGGGCAGGGTGGGAACCAGGTTTGACCCAGTACTTC. V and J are TRBV27 and TRBJ2-5; TRBD1 might be the D (5 bases). V shed 5 bases and J shed 7 bases, with 23 bases lying between them. This CDR3 has 16 residues. Germline CDR1 is MNHEY and CDR2 is SMNVEV (reference sequence).

The rearrangement links TRBV29-1 to TRBJ1-1; D ambiguous. This CDR3 spans 12 amino acids. Germline CDR1 SQVTM, CDR2 ANQGSEA. V was cut by 4 bases and J by 4 bases, with 10 bases left in between. The chain's CDR3 is CSVGATTTEAFF. CDR3 sequence (DNA): TGCAGCGTTGGCGCCACCACCACTGAAGCTTTCTTT.

On this clone itself: The junction and the germline gene differ at one end; a read error may be behind it. The chain employs TRBV7-7 and TRBJ2-1; TRBD2 aligns across 12 bases. Per germline, CDR1 SSHAT and CDR2 FNYEAQ (reference sequence). This CDR3 spans 14 amino acids. The CDR3 protein is CASSSWTSGDEQFF. Here the CDR3 DNA reads TGTGCTAGCAGCTCCTGGACTAGCGGGGATGAGCAGTTCTTC.